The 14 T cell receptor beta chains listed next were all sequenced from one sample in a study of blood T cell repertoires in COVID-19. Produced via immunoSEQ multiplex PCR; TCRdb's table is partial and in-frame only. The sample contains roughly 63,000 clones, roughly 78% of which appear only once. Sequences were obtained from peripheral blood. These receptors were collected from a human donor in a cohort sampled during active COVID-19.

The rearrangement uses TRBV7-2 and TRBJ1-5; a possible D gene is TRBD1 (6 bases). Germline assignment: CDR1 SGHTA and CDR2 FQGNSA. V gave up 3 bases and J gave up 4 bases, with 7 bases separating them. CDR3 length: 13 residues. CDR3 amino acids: CASSFQGNQPQHF. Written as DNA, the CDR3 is TGTGCCAGCAGCTTCCAGGGGAATCAGCCCCAGCATTTT.

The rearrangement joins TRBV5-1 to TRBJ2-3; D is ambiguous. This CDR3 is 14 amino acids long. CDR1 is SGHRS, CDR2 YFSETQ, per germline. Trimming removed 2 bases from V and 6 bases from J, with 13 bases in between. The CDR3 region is CASSFQVGRDTQYF. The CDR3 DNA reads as TGCGCCAGCAGCTTCCAGGTCGGAAGGGATACGCAGTATTTT.

CDR3 sequence reads: CASSPTGVYGYTF. The CDR3 DNA reads TGTGCCAGTAGTCCAACAGGGGTATATGGCTACACCTTC. The J gene is TRBJ1-2, the V gene TRBV19; the match to TRBD1 covers 7 bases. The CDR3 runs to 13 residues. Unmatched junction bases numbered 5, after V lost 5 bases and J lost 5 bases. Germline-derived CDR1 and CDR2 are LNHDA and SQIVND (reference sequence).

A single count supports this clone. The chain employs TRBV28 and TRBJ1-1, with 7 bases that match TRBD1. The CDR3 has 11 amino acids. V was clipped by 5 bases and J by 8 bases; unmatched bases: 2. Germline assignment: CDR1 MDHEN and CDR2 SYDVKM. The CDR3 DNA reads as TGTGCCAGCAGTAAGGGACAGGAAGCTTTCTTT. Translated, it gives CASSKGQEAFF.

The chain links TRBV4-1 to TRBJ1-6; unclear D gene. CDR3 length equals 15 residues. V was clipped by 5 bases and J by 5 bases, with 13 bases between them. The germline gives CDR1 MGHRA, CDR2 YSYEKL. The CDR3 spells CASSFREVDNSPLHF. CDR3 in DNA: TGCGCCAGCAGCTTCCGAGAGGTGGATAATTCACCCCTCCACTTT.

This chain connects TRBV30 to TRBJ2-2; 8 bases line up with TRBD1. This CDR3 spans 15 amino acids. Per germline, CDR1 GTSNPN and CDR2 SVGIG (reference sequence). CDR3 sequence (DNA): TGTGCTTTGATATGGGGACAGGTCAGTTCCGGGGAGCTGTTTTTT. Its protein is CALIWGQVSSGELFF.

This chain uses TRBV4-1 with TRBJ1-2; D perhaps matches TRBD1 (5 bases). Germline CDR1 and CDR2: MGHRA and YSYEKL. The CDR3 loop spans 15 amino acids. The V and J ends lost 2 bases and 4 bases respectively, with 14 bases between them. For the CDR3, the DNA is TGCGCCAGCAGCCAAAGGGCCAGGGAGGGCTATGGCTACACCTTC. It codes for CASSQRAREGYGYTF.

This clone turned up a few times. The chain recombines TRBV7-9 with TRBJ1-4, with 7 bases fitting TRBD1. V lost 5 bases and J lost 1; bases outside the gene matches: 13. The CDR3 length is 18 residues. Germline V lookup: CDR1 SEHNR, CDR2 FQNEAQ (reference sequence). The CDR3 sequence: CASSTQGPTRKTNEKLFF. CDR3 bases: TGTGCCAGCAGCACACAGGGGCCCACAAGAAAAACTAATGAAAAACTGTTTTTT.

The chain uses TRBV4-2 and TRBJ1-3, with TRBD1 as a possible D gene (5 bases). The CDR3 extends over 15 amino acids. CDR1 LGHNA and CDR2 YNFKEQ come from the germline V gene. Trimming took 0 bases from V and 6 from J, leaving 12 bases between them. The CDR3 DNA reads TGTGCCAGCAGCCAAGATAGACAGCCCCAAAACACCATATATTTT. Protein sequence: CASSQDRQPQNTIYF.

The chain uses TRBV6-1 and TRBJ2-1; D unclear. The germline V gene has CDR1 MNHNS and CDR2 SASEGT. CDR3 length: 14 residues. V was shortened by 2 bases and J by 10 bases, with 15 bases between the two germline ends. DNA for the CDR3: TGTGCCAGCAGTGAATCCCCCCTCTTGGGCGAGCAGTTCTTC. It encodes CASSESPLLGEQFF.

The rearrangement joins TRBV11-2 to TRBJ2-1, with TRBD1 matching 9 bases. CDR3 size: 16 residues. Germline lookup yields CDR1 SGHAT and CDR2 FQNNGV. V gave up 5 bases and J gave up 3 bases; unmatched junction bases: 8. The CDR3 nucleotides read TGTGCCAGCAGCCCCCGCGGACAGGGGTTCTACAATGAGCAGTTCTTC. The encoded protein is CASSPRGQGFYNEQFF.

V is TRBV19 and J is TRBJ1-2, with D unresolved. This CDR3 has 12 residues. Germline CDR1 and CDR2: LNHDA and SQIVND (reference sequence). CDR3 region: CATRAGKSGYTF. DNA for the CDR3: TGTGCTACGAGGGCGGGGAAATCGGGCTACACCTTC.

CDR3 in DNA: TGTGCCAGCAGCAAAACAGGGGTGGGAAACACCATATATTTT. It codes for CASSKTGVGNTIYF. This chain uses TRBV6-5 with TRBJ1-3; TRBD1 agrees at 7 bases. The trim removed 6 bases at V and 4 bases at J, leaving 6 bases unmatched. From germline, CDR1 is MNHEY and CDR2 SVGAGI. The CDR3 covers 14 residues.

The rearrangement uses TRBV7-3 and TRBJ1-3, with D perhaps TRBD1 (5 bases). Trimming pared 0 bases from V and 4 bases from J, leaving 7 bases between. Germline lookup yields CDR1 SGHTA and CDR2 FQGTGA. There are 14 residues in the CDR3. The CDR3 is CASSLTGVGNTIYF. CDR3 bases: TGTGCCAGCAGCTTAACAGGGGTCGGAAACACCATATATTTT.